Sequencing of this T cell receptor beta chain was carried out in a study of T cell responses to AZD1222 COVID-19 vaccine. V lost 1 base and J 0 bases, leaving 13 bases between the germline ends. The CDR3 covers 17 residues. CDR1 and CDR2 (germline): SEHNR, FQNEAQ (reference sequence). Libraries were prepared by immunoSEQ multiplex PCR; TCRdb keeps only in-frame clonotypes and omits some of them. The sample holds approximately 180,000 clones; almost 95% are singletons and the top ten take about 10%. General study results and limits: White British donors predominated, females outnumbered males, and clonal diversity was possibly underestimated.

On this clone itself: Antigen: not known.

This clonotype originated in an adult in good health. The chain recombines TRBV7-9 with TRBJ1-3, with D perhaps matching TRBD1 (5 bases). Specimen: peripheral blood, collected on day 0 of AZD1222 vaccination. The CDR3 nucleotides are TGTGCCAGCAGCTTAGACCCCAGGGTCCCCTCTGGAAACACCATATATTTT. This codes for CASSLDPRVPSGNTIYF.